The present entry profiles one TCR beta chain with its context. This specimen belongs to a study of blood T cell repertoires in COVID-19. In the original analysis: Researchers report that nucleated cell counts were estimated from reference gene primer amplification. Libraries were prepared by immunoSEQ multiplex PCR; TCRdb keeps only in-frame clonotypes and omits some of them. V, J and clone size were drawn from that table, and D and trimming were deduced from the DNA. The sample holds roughly 86,000 clones, around 84% seen once. Trimming stripped 6 bases from V and 7 bases from J, with 12 bases between. CDR1 is LNHDA and CDR2 is SQIVND in the germline V gene (reference sequence). This CDR3 has 12 residues.

V usage is TRBV19 and J usage is TRBJ2-5, with D perhaps matching TRBD1 (6 bases). Sequencing input: peripheral blood. This sequence originates from a man aged 40-50 years with acute or convalescent COVID-19. CDR3 in DNA: TGTGCCAGTAGACAGGGTCAGGGGACCCAGTACTTC. As protein: CASRQGQGTQYF.